The 18 T cell receptor beta chains reported below all come from one sample, sequenced in a study of blood T cell repertoires in COVID-19. Produced via immunoSEQ multiplex PCR; TCRdb's table is partial and in-frame only. The profile shows 85,000 to 90,000 clones, roughly nine tenths of them singletons. Material: peripheral blood. These receptors were collected from a woman older than 75 with active COVID-19.

The gene calls are TRBV2 and TRBJ2-3, with D possibly matching TRBD1 (5 bases). V gave up 1 base and J gave up 2 bases, with 7 bases separating them. The CDR3 is made up of 14 amino acids. The germline CDR1 and CDR2 sequences are SNHLY and FYNNEI. CDR3 region: CASSEEGVTDTQYF. CDR3 in DNA: TGTGCCAGCAGTGAAGAAGGGGTCACAGATACGCAGTATTTT.

This chain links TRBV19 with TRBJ2-5; 11 bases are a match to TRBD1. The CDR3 covers 16 residues. Per germline, CDR1 LNHDA and CDR2 SQIVND (reference sequence). With 2 bases clipped from V and 5 bases from J, the junction kept 7 bases outside the gene matches. CDR3 amino acids: CASSISGQGAHETQYF. DNA of the CDR3: TGTGCCAGTAGTATATCCGGACAGGGGGCGCATGAGACCCAGTACTTC.

The sample holds one count of this clone. This chain uses TRBV6-6 with TRBJ2-1; maybe TRBD2 (6 bases). The germline CDR1 and CDR2 sequences are MNHNY and SVGAGI (reference sequence). V lost 6 bases, J lost 5 bases, and 14 bases lay in between. The CDR3 length is 14 residues. The DNA of the CDR3 is TGTGCCAGCAGCAGAGCGGGTAGAGACAATGAGCAGTTCTTC. Protein: CASSRAGRDNEQFF.

This clone showed up just once. The chain links TRBV18 to TRBJ2-7; D gene unclear. This CDR3 comprises 11 residues. Per the germline V gene, CDR1 is KGHSH and CDR2 is LQKENI. The V and J ends lost 6 bases and 0 bases respectively, with 3 bases between them. For the CDR3, the DNA is TGTGCCAGCTCCTCCTCCTACGAGCAGTACTTC. It codes for CASSSSYEQYF.

This clone was recorded only once. The chain recombines TRBV6-4 with TRBJ2-7; TRBD1 is a possible D gene (6 bases). This CDR3 has 19 amino acids. Between the trimmed V and J ends, which lost 6 bases and 3 bases, there was a span of 30 bases. Germline lookup yields CDR1 MRHNA and CDR2 SNTAGT. Here the CDR3 DNA reads TGTGCCAGCAGCGAAATCCTGACCCCCCAGGGGCACCCCTACTACGAGCAGTACTTC. Its translation: CASSEILTPQGHPYYEQYF.

The chain carries TRBV5-6 and TRBJ1-4, with a possible D match to TRBD1 (6 bases). This CDR3 comprises 15 residues. The V end lost 4 bases, the J end lost 1 base, and 11 bases lay between the germline ends. CDR1 SGHDT and CDR2 YYEEEE come from the germline V gene. In DNA, the CDR3 is TGTGCCAGCAGCGGGGGCGCTTTAACTAATGAAAAACTGTTTTTT. It is translated as CASSGGALTNEKLFF.

The chain uses TRBV7-3 and TRBJ2-1; 11 nucleotides agree with TRBD2. CDR1 and CDR2 (germline): SGHTA, FQGTGA. V dropped 1 base and J dropped 10; count of bases not matched to a gene: 6. The CDR3 contains 15 residues. The CDR3 DNA reads as TGTGCCAGCAGCTTAAATCCTAGCGGGAGGCGAGAGCAGTTCTTC. Protein product: CASSLNPSGRREQFF.

J is TRBJ2-5 and V is TRBV19; D may be TRBD2 (5 bases). The CDR3 runs 14 residues. Trimming stripped 4 bases from V and 5 bases from J, with 14 bases between. Germline-derived CDR1 and CDR2 are LNHDA and SQIVND (reference sequence). The CDR3 here is CASSKQRVYETQYF. DNA of the CDR3: TGTGCCAGTAGTAAGCAGAGGGTTTACGAGACCCAGTACTTC.

This clone was seen only once. The chain links TRBV19 to TRBJ2-1; TRBD1 agrees at 12 bases. The CDR3 spans 17 residues. Losses at the gene ends were 5 bases for V and 8 bases for J; bases not matched to a gene: 13. CDR1 and CDR2 (germline): LNHDA, SQIVND (reference sequence). The CDR3 nucleotides read TGTGCCAGTAGTCTCGACCCGGGACAGGGGGCCGTATATGAGCAGTTCTTC. Its protein product is CASSLDPGQGAVYEQFF.

The chain joins TRBV4-1 to TRBJ2-1, with 10 bases fitting TRBD2. Germline CDR1 MGHRA, CDR2 YSYEKL. The CDR3 is made up of 18 amino acids. V lost 3 bases and J lost 4; bases outside the gene matches: 12. The CDR3 spells CASSHPGAGGPWYNEQFF. The CDR3 DNA sequence: TGCGCCAGCAGCCACCCTGGAGCGGGAGGGCCTTGGTACAATGAGCAGTTCTTC.

V and J are TRBV5-1 and TRBJ2-5; 8 bases agree with TRBD2. V trimming: 4 bases; J trimming: 1 base; junction bases outside the gene matches: 3. The germline V gene has CDR1 SGHRS and CDR2 YFSETQ. The CDR3 is 14 amino acids. This CDR3 is CASSVTSGQETQYF. CDR3 DNA sequence: TGCGCCAGCAGCGTAACTAGCGGCCAAGAGACCCAGTACTTC. Filled out from reference TRBV5-1 and TRBJ2-5, the complete variable domain reads KAGVTQTPRYLIKTRGQQVTLSCSPISGHRSVSWYQQTPGQGLQFLFEYFSETQRNKGNFPGRFSGRQFSNSRSEMNVSTLELGDSALYLCASSVTSGQETQYFGPGTRLLVL.

This rearrangement joins TRBV29-1 to TRBJ1-4, with D perhaps matching TRBD1 (6 bases). Germline values: CDR1 SQVTM, CDR2 ANQGSEA. V was clipped by 3 bases and J by 7 bases, with 12 bases between them. This CDR3 has 13 amino acids. DNA of the CDR3: TGCAGCGTTGATGGGGGGGCATTTGAAAAACTGTTTTTT. This translates into CSVDGGAFEKLFF.

The CDR3 sequence: CASSQEVSGRRNTGELFF. The CDR3 nucleotides are TGCGCCAGCAGCCAAGAGGTTTCGGGAAGGAGAAACACCGGGGAGCTGTTTTTT. The chain is built from TRBV4-3 and TRBJ2-2; the D gene is possibly TRBD2 (5 bases). The CDR3 consists of 18 residues. V was shortened by 0 bases and J by 2 bases, with 16 bases between the two germline ends. CDR1 and CDR2 (germline): LGHNA, YSLEER.

As for this clone: This sample includes further DNA sequences coding for the same CDR3. The chain is built from TRBV9 and TRBJ1-1; 9 bases agree with TRBD1. This CDR3 has 13 residues. The germline V gene has CDR1 SGDLS and CDR2 YYNGEE. V shed 2 bases and J 4 bases; nucleotides not matched to a gene: 0. The CDR3 loop is CASSVTGGTEAFF. CDR3 in DNA: TGTGCCAGCAGCGTGACAGGGGGCACTGAAGCTTTCTTT.

The genes are TRBV3-1 (or the pseudogene TRBV3-2) and TRBJ2-7, with a possible D match to TRBD1 (5 bases). V lost 0 bases to trimming and J lost 2 bases, with 11 bases between them. Germline V gives CDR1 LGHDT, CDR2 YNNKEL (reference sequence). The CDR3 extends over 15 amino acids. Written as DNA, the CDR3 is TGTGCCAGCAGCCAAGATATGGGCAGGGCCTACGAGCAGTACTTC. Translated, it gives CASSQDMGRAYEQYF.

CDR3 bases: TGTGCCAGTAGTATGGCAGGGGGCGAAGTAGAGCAGTACTTC. This encodes CASSMAGGEVEQYF. The chain combines TRBV19 with TRBJ2-7, with 8 bases aligning to TRBD1. The V gene end was trimmed by 3 bases and the J gene end by 7 bases; junction bases not matched to a gene: 8. Germline V lookup: CDR1 LNHDA, CDR2 SQIVND (reference sequence). The CDR3 length is 14 residues. The full variable domain, rest sourced from reference TRBV19 and TRBJ2-7, is DGGITQSPKYLFRKEGQNVTLSCEQNLNHDAMYWYRQDPGQGLRLIYYSQIVNDFQKGDIAEGYSVSREKKESFPLTVTSAQKNPTAFYLCASSMAGGEVEQYFGPGTRLTVT.

This chain connects TRBV28 to TRBJ1-3; D ambiguous. V lost 3 bases and J 4 bases, leaving 10 bases between the germline ends. The CDR3 length is 14 residues. Germline assignment: CDR1 MDHEN and CDR2 SYDVKM. In DNA, the CDR3 is TGTGCCAGCAGTTTTTCGGGAGGAGGAAACACCATATATTTT. This codes for CASSFSGGGNTIYF.

J is TRBJ2-3 and V is TRBV3-1 (or the pseudogene TRBV3-2); D is perhaps TRBD2 (7 bases). The CDR3 covers 16 residues. The V end lost 1 base, the J end lost 2 bases, and 13 bases lay between the germline ends. CDR1 and CDR2 from the germline V gene are LGHDT and YNNKEL (reference sequence). The DNA for the CDR3 is TGTGCCAGCAGCCAAGTTGGGGGGGGCGTCACAGATACGCAGTATTTT. It is translated as CASSQVGGGVTDTQYF.